A single sample is the source of the 32 T cell receptor beta chains below, sequenced in a study of CD8+ T cells in alopecia areata. Following extraction, RNA underwent reverse transcription to cDNA, which served as the sequencing template. Assay: immunoSEQ multiplex PCR; the TCRdb copy retains only in-frame clones and omits some. The top ten clones hold around 4.8% of a sample with 150,000 or so clones, roughly 60% of them seen once. Material: CD4+ T cells sorted from blood. These TCRs come from a human donor in good health.

Only one count was recorded for this clone. This chain uses TRBV14 with TRBJ2-7; the D gene is possibly TRBD2 (5 bases). The length of the CDR3 is 14 residues. Germline CDR1 and CDR2: SGHDN and FVKESK. V lost 1 base, J lost 2 bases, and 9 bases lay in between. CDR3 nucleotides: TGTGCCAGCAGCCAAGCCCGGACTCCCTACGAGCAGTACTTC. Protein: CASSQARTPYEQYF.

The V call is TRBV25-1, the J call TRBJ2-3; possible D gene TRBD2, 6 bases. Germline CDR1 is MGHDK and CDR2 is SYGVNS. V was cut by 3 bases and J by 1 base, with 14 bases left in between. The CDR3 has 16 residues. Written as DNA, the CDR3 is TGTGCCAGCAGTGATTATGGCAGGAGGGGCACAGATACGCAGTATTTT. Translated, it gives CASSDYGRRGTDTQYF.

The genes are TRBV4-2 and TRBJ2-5; D assignment may be TRBD1 or TRBD2 (5 bases each). V shed 2 bases and J shed 5 bases, with 15 bases lying between them. The CDR3 has 15 amino acids. CDR1 LGHNA and CDR2 YNFKEQ come from the germline V gene. The CDR3 loop reads CASSQSGARVETQYF. As DNA, the CDR3 is TGTGCCAGCAGCCAAAGTGGGGCGCGGGTGGAGACCCAGTACTTC.

The rearrangement uses TRBV2 and TRBJ2-3, with D tentatively TRBD2 (6 bases). The germline V gene encodes CDR1 SNHLY and CDR2 FYNNEI. The CDR3 consists of 14 residues. The V end lost 8 bases, the J end lost 2 bases, and 14 bases lay between the germline ends. CDR3 coding DNA: TGTGCCAGCCAAGGAGGGCCTACCACAGATACGCAGTATTTT. Translated: CASQGGPTTDTQYF.

V and J are TRBV5-4 and TRBJ2-7, with D possibly matching TRBD1 (6 bases). Germline V gives CDR1 SGHNT, CDR2 YYREEE (reference sequence). Trimming stripped 4 bases from V and 3 bases from J, with 8 bases between. CDR3 size: 12 residues. For the CDR3, the DNA is TGTGCCAGCAGCCGGGACAACTACGAGCAGTACTTC. As protein: CASSRDNYEQYF.

The table lists this clone with a few counts. The V gene is TRBV19, the J gene TRBJ1-1; D unresolved. The V end lost 5 bases, the J end lost 0 bases, and 22 bases lay between the germline ends. Per the germline V gene, CDR1 is LNHDA and CDR2 is SQIVND (reference sequence). The CDR3 runs to 18 residues. CDR3 nucleotide sequence: TGTGCCAGTAGTCTTAGACGCGGCCGGGATATCATGAACACTGAAGCTTTCTTT. It specifies CASSLRRGRDIMNTEAFF.

Only a few counts were recorded for this clone. The chain links TRBV4-2 to TRBJ2-3; the match to TRBD2 covers 7 bases. This CDR3 comprises 17 residues. Trimming took 0 bases from V and 4 from J; bases not matched to a gene: 10. The germline V gene has CDR1 LGHNA and CDR2 YNFKEQ. The CDR3 DNA sequence: TGTGCCAGCAGCCAAGAGCTAGCACCTCGGGAGGCAGATACGCAGTATTTT. This codes for CASSQELAPREADTQYF.

This clone was picked up a small number of times. This chain links TRBV29-1 with TRBJ1-1; 7 bases align to TRBD1. The V segment lost 0 bases and the J segment 4 bases; nucleotides outside the gene matches: 2. Germline V lookup: CDR1 SQVTM, CDR2 ANQGSEA. The CDR3 spans 13 residues. CDR3 sequence (DNA): TGCAGCGTTGAAGAGACAGGGCGCACTGAAGCTTTCTTT. Encoded protein: CSVEETGRTEAFF.

This clone was recorded a few times. The chain recombines TRBV18 with TRBJ1-3; the D gene is possibly TRBD1 (6 bases). Per the germline V gene, CDR1 is KGHSH and CDR2 is LQKENI. The CDR3 has 14 residues. V lost 2 bases and J 3 bases, leaving 8 bases between the germline ends. The CDR3 bases are TGTGCCAGCTCACCATACAGGGATGGAAACACCATATATTTT. Amino acids: CASSPYRDGNTIYF.

In its sample, this clone was seen a few times. The chain employs TRBV7-2 and TRBJ1-3; D gene unclear. Germline values: CDR1 SGHTA, CDR2 FQGNSA. The V end lost 2 bases, the J end lost 4 bases, and 12 bases lay between the germline ends. The CDR3 loop spans 15 amino acids. The DNA for the CDR3 is TGTGCCAGCAGCTTATTCGCATCGACGGGAAACACCATATATTTT. It specifies CASSLFASTGNTIYF. Variable domain in full (rest from reference TRBV7-2 and TRBJ1-3): GAGVSQSPSNKVTEKGKDVELRCDPISGHTALYWYRQSLGQGLEFLIYFQGNSAPDKSGLPSDRFSAERTGGSVSTLTIQRTQQEDSAVYLCASSLFASTGNTIYFGEGSWLTVV.

The sample holds one count of this clone. The chain employs TRBV6-1 and TRBJ2-7, with D possibly matching TRBD1 (5 bases). This CDR3 has 14 residues. From germline, CDR1 is MNHNS and CDR2 SASEGT. V lost 0 bases and J lost 4, with 10 bases in between. The CDR3 here is CASSEAGAWYEQYF. The DNA of the CDR3 is TGTGCCAGCAGTGAAGCAGGGGCCTGGTACGAGCAGTACTTC.

This clone turned up a few times. The genes are TRBV30 and TRBJ1-1, with TRBD1 matching over 7 bases. Unmatched junction bases numbered 18, after V lost 4 bases and J lost 10 bases. Germline-derived CDR1 and CDR2 are GTSNPN and SVGIG (reference sequence). This CDR3 is 15 amino acids long. The CDR3 region is CAWINGGTATGGAFF. Here the CDR3 DNA reads TGTGCCTGGATAAACGGAGGGACAGCCACCGGGGGAGCTTTCTTT.

The J gene is TRBJ1-2, the V gene TRBV2; D is possibly TRBD1 (5 bases). The CDR3 consists of 13 residues. The germline V gene encodes CDR1 SNHLY and CDR2 FYNNEI. V was clipped by 5 bases and J by 5 bases, with 12 bases between them. CDR3 loop: CASSPQRGYGYTF. In DNA, the CDR3 is TGTGCCAGCAGTCCCCAGAGGGGTTATGGCTACACCTTC.

J is TRBJ2-7 and V is TRBV29-1; 9 nucleotides line up with TRBD1. Trimming cost V 6 bases and J 7 bases; bases outside gene matches: 7. Germline V gene lookup returns CDR1 SQVTM and CDR2 ANQGSEA. The CDR3 covers 12 residues. The CDR3 DNA follows: TGCAGCGTGGGACAGGGTTCGCAGGAGCAGTACTTC. This encodes CSVGQGSQEQYF.

DNA for the CDR3: TGTGCCAGCAGCCAGGACAATGAGCAGTTCTTC. This encodes CASSQDNEQFF. This rearrangement joins TRBV7-8 to TRBJ2-1; D gene unclear. Trimming removed 5 bases from V and 5 bases from J, with 4 bases in between. This CDR3 has 11 residues. Germline assignment: CDR1 SGHVS and CDR2 FQNEAQ.

V gene TRBV30 combines with J gene TRBJ1-5; D gene uncertain. V lost 1 base, J lost 4 bases, and 8 bases lay in between. The length of the CDR3 is 13 residues. From germline, CDR1 is GTSNPN and CDR2 SVGIG (reference sequence). DNA for the CDR3: TGTGCCTGGAGTGGCGGGGTGAATCAGCCCCAGCATTTT. Its protein is CAWSGGVNQPQHF.

This clone was found a few times. The chain uses TRBV19 and TRBJ1-5; TRBD1 matches 7 bases. The CDR3 consists of 15 residues. V shed 2 bases and J 6 bases; nucleotides not matched to a gene: 7. Germline CDR1 is LNHDA and CDR2 is SQIVND (reference sequence). The CDR3 loop is CASSISTGERQPQHF. DNA of the CDR3: TGTGCCAGTAGTATATCAACAGGGGAGCGTCAGCCCCAGCATTTT.

The chain combines TRBV2 with TRBJ2-7, with TRBD2 matching over 11 bases. V lost 8 bases to trimming and J lost 3 bases; unmatched junction nucleotides: 9. Germline V gene sequence: CDR1 SNHLY, CDR2 FYNNEI. The CDR3 totals 15 residues. The CDR3 nucleotides are TGTGCCAGCCGGACGGGACTAGCGGAATTCTACGAGCAGTACTTC. Its protein product is CASRTGLAEFYEQYF.

The chain couples TRBV29-1 to TRBJ2-3; D remains unclear. Looked up from germline, CDR1 is SQVTM and CDR2 is ANQGSEA. CDR3 size: 10 residues. The V end was cut by 8 bases, the J end by 4 bases, with 7 bases between. Here the CDR3 DNA reads TGCAGCTCTGGGGCAGATACGCAGTATTTT. Encoded protein: CSSGADTQYF.

The chain uses TRBV10-3 and TRBJ2-3, with a weak D call TRBD2 (6 bases). CDR1 and CDR2 (germline): ENHRY, SYGVKD. This CDR3 has 15 residues. Trimming took 6 bases from V and 2 from J, leaving 15 bases between them. In DNA form, the CDR3 reads TGTGCCATCAGCCAGGGACTCGTCGCCACAGATACGCAGTATTTT. Protein product: CAISQGLVATDTQYF.

Only one count was recorded for this clone. J is TRBJ2-1 and V is TRBV5-1; 11 nucleotides agree with TRBD2. V trimming: 3 bases; J trimming: 3 bases; junction bases outside the gene matches: 2. CDR3 size: 15 residues. Germline CDR1 SGHRS, CDR2 YFSETQ. The CDR3 nucleotides are TGCGCCAGCAGCTCAACTAGCGGGAGCTACAATGAGCAGTTCTTC. Protein sequence: CASSSTSGSYNEQFF.

This chain connects TRBV30 to TRBJ1-1; TRBD1 might be the D (5 bases). CDR3 length equals 11 residues. The V and J ends lost 8 bases and 4 bases respectively, with 11 bases between them. From germline, CDR1 is GTSNPN and CDR2 SVGIG (reference sequence). The CDR3 DNA reads as TGTGCCCACGGGACCGGCACTGAAGCTTTCTTT. This encodes CAHGTGTEAFF. The full variable domain, with the rest looked up from reference TRBV30 and TRBJ1-1, is SQTIHQWPATLVQPVGSPLSLECTVEGTSNPNLYWYRQAAGRGLQLLFYSVGIGQISSEVPQNLSASRPQDRQFILSSKKLLLSDSGFYLCAHGTGTEAFFGQGTRLTVV.

V gene TRBV2 combines with J gene TRBJ2-7; D gene uncertain. Germline values: CDR1 SNHLY, CDR2 FYNNEI. The CDR3 runs 12 residues. With 6 bases removed from V and 5 bases from J, the gap between germline ends came to 11 bases. The CDR3 bases are TGTGCCAGCAGCCGACTCTATAACGAGCAGTACTTC. As protein: CASSRLYNEQYF.

The chain recombines TRBV5-6 with TRBJ2-5; a weak D match, TRBD2 (5 bases). Trimming stripped 7 bases from V and 5 bases from J, with 15 bases between. CDR3 length: 13 residues. Germline V CDR1 and CDR2: SGHDT, YYEEEE. CDR3 in amino acids: CASVRGIGETQYF. For the CDR3, the DNA is TGTGCCAGCGTCCGGGGAATCGGGGAGACCCAGTACTTC.

The rearrangement links TRBV5-6 to TRBJ2-1; 9 bases are shared with TRBD2. V gave up 0 bases and J gave up 4 bases; unmatched junction bases: 2. CDR1 is SGHDT, CDR2 YYEEEE, per germline. The CDR3 contains 15 residues. In nucleotides, the CDR3 is TGTGCCAGCAGCTTGGGACTAGCGGCTTACAATGAGCAGTTCTTC. Amino acid sequence: CASSLGLAAYNEQFF.

The chain joins TRBV4-1 to TRBJ1-5; D remains ambiguous. V was shortened by 1 base and J by 4 bases, with 8 bases between the two germline ends. This CDR3 spans 14 amino acids. CDR1 and CDR2 (germline): MGHRA, YSYEKL. The CDR3: CASSQAGLNQPQHF. The CDR3 region has the DNA TGCGCCAGCAGCCAAGCGGGCCTAAATCAGCCCCAGCATTTT.

The rearrangement links TRBV30 to TRBJ2-3, with 9 bases that match TRBD2. The germline V gene encodes CDR1 GTSNPN and CDR2 SVGIG (reference sequence). Losses at the gene ends were 3 bases for V and 9 bases for J; bases not matched to a gene: 7. The CDR3 length is 13 residues. The CDR3: CAWSGSGRGTQYF. The CDR3 bases are TGTGCCTGGAGCGGTAGCGGGAGAGGGACGCAGTATTTT.

This clone was recorded a few times. The chain couples TRBV5-4 to TRBJ1-5, with 7 bases lining up with TRBD1. The CDR3 runs 14 residues. V trimming: 2 bases; J trimming: 7 bases; junction bases outside the gene matches: 6. Germline V gene sequence: CDR1 SGHNT, CDR2 YYREEE (reference sequence). CDR3 in DNA: TGTGCCAGCAGCTTCAGGGGGGCGGGACAGCCCCAGCATTTT. Amino acids: CASSFRGAGQPQHF.

Notes on this clone: In the same sample, other DNA sequences code for this CDR3. This chain's CDR3 is CASSSTGGAGELFF. DNA of the CDR3: TGTGCCAGCAGCTCGACAGGGGGTGCCGGGGAGCTGTTTTTT. This rearrangement joins TRBV11-2 to TRBJ2-2; 9 bases are a match to TRBD1. Germline CDR1 and CDR2: SGHAT and FQNNGV. V lost 4 bases and J lost 6; bases outside the gene matches: 3. The CDR3 runs to 14 residues.

This clone came up once. The chain joins TRBV29-1 to TRBJ2-3; D gene unclear. The CDR3 spans 13 residues. The V gene lost 3 bases and the J gene lost 2 bases, with 9 bases spanning the gap. The germline gives CDR1 SQVTM, CDR2 ANQGSEA. The CDR3 protein is CSVDGQVTDTQYF. The CDR3 nucleotides are TGCAGCGTTGACGGCCAGGTCACAGATACGCAGTATTTT.

The gene calls are TRBV7-2 and TRBJ2-3; D remains ambiguous. The V and J ends lost 1 base and 4 bases respectively, with 12 bases between them. Germline V gives CDR1 SGHTA, CDR2 FQGNSA. The CDR3 consists of 15 residues. CDR3 coding DNA: TGTGCCAGCAGCTTAGTAGGGCTAGACTCAGATACGCAGTATTTT. Translated, it gives CASSLVGLDSDTQYF.

The chain has TRBV5-6 and TRBJ2-7, with 8 positions matching TRBD1. The CDR3 is 14 residues long. V lost 0 bases to trimming and J lost 3 bases; unmatched junction nucleotides: 2. Germline CDR1 SGHDT, CDR2 YYEEEE. The CDR3 DNA sequence: TGTGCCAGCAGCTTGGGACAGGGGAACTACGAGCAGTACTTC. The encoded protein is CASSLGQGNYEQYF. Based on the CDR3 plus reference TRBV5-6 and TRBJ2-7, the full variable domain is DAGVTQSPTHLIKTRGQQVTLRCSPKSGHDTVSWYQQALGQGPQFIFQYYEEEERQRGNFPDRFSGHQFPNYSSELNVNALLLGDSALYLCASSLGQGNYEQYFGPGTRLTVT.